This T cell receptor beta chain derives from a study of shared clonotypes between healthy human individuals. General study points: Generally, naive subsets came out with larger estimated richness than memory subsets.

Turning to this clone: No antigen is known for it.

V gave up 3 bases and J gave up 4 bases, with 13 bases separating them. CDR1 SGDLS and CDR2 YYNGEE come from the germline V gene. The CDR3 has 15 amino acids. The authors divided CD4+ cells into CD45RA+ naive and CD45RA-negative memory subsets. Sequenced by immunoSEQ multiplex PCR; TCRdb stores in-frame clones only, minus some. The sample contains more than 2,000,000 clones, about 92% of which appear only once. The chain combines TRBV9 with TRBJ2-2; D is possibly TRBD1 (5 bases). The source of this sequence is a man between 18 and 35 years old in good health. Some clones in this sample may be carry-over from other donors' samples. Sample: naive CD4+ T cells from PBMCs. This sample's subset: CD45RA+ positively selected. Written as DNA, the CDR3 is TGTGCCAGCAGCGACCAGGGTTTGCTCACCGGGGAGCTGTTTTTT. This codes for CASSDQGLLTGELFF.